This T cell receptor (beta chain) appears in the sequencing data of a study of T-cell memory formation after mild COVID-19. Study-level information: TCR clusters mostly belonged to single donors.

Note on this clonotype: The target antigen is unknown.

MiXCR, run by TCRdb on the 5' RACE reads, gives a single entry per CDR3 protein. Of approximately 46,000 distinct CDR3 sequences in the sample, about 6.8% were seen once. CDR1 and CDR2 from the germline V gene are SGHNT and YYREEE (reference sequence). Trimming shortened V by 4 bases and J by 12 bases, and 14 bases separated the two germline ends. The CDR3 consists of 12 residues. Study-level findings and limits: Researchers report contracting CD4+ clones mostly in CM and EM, with CD8+ clones in EMRA. CD4+ bias marked clones expanding day 15 to 37, unlike balanced contracting clones.

The sequencing input was PBMCs or a T cell subset sorted from them (not recorded which). The chain carries TRBV5-4 and TRBJ2-1; D unresolved. The TCR sequence derives from an adult who had mild COVID-19 (a few samples of this study predate the infection). Cell type and time point are not known. CDR3 loop: CASSTTDSVQFF. In nucleotides, the CDR3 is TGTGCCAGCAGCACTACCGATTCGGTGCAGTTCTTC. The variable domain in full, with the rest retrieved from reference TRBV5-4 and TRBJ2-1, is ETGVTQSPTHLIKTRGQQVTLRCSSQSGHNTVSWYQQALGQGPQFIFQYYREEENGRGNFPPRFSGLQFPNYSSELNVNALELDDSALYLCASSTTDSVQFFGPGTRLTVL.